This TCR beta chain comes out of a study of blood T cell repertoires in COVID-19. Using immunoSEQ multiplex PCR, the repertoire was profiled, and TCRdb retains in-frame clones only, with some absent. This sample has over 100,000 clones, with 75% to 90% found just once. With 3 bases removed from V and 9 bases from J, the gap between germline ends came to 9 bases. The CDR3 extends over 12 amino acids. This TCR was recovered from a woman aged 45-59 years with acute or convalescent COVID-19. This chain connects TRBV12-3 or TRBV12-4 to TRBJ2-1; weak D call: TRBD2 (6 bases). The sample was peripheral blood. CDR3 region: CASSFPRGEQFF. CDR3 nucleotide sequence: TGTGCCAGCAGTTTCCCGCGGGGTGAGCAGTTCTTC.